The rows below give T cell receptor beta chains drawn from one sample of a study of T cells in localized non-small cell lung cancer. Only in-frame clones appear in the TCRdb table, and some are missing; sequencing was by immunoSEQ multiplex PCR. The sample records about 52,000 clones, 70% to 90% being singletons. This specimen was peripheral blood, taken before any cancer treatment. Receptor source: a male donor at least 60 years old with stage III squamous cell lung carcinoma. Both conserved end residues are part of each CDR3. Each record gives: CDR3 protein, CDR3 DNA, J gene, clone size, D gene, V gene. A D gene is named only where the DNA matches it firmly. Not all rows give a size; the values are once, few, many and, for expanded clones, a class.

CDR3 protein: CASSGSGVWTDTQYF; CDR3 DNA: TGTGCCAGCAGTGGTAGCGGGGTTTGGACAGATACGCAGTATTTT; J gene: TRBJ2-3; clone size: .; D gene: TRBD2; V gene: TRBV28
CDR3 protein: CASSLARLNTEAFF; CDR3 DNA: TGCGCCAGCAGCTTGGCCAGACTGAACACTGAAGCTTTCTTT; J gene: TRBJ1-1; clone size: .; D gene: .; V gene: TRBV5-1
CDR3 protein: CASSLAGTTPYEQYF; CDR3 DNA: TGTGCCAGCAGCTTAGCGGGAACTACCCCCTACGAGCAGTACTTC; J gene: TRBJ2-7; clone size: once; D gene: .; V gene: TRBV7-3
CDR3 protein: CASSLRGGGPQHF; CDR3 DNA: TGTGCCAGCAGTTTGCGGGGAGGAGGGCCCCAGCATTTT; J gene: TRBJ1-5; clone size: .; D gene: .; V gene: TRBV27
CDR3 protein: CASSSFQGAPNYGYTF; CDR3 DNA: TGTGCCAGCAGCTCCTTCCAGGGGGCTCCCAACTATGGCTACACCTTC; J gene: TRBJ1-2; clone size: .; D gene: TRBD1; V gene: TRBV7-6
CDR3 protein: CASDRSNTEAFF; CDR3 DNA: TGTGCCAGCGACAGGTCGAACACTGAAGCTTTCTTT; J gene: TRBJ1-1; clone size: few; D gene: .; V gene: TRBV6-1
CDR3 protein: CASSLPRTGMNTGELFF; CDR3 DNA: TGTGCCAGCAGCTTGCCAAGGACAGGGATGAACACCGGGGAGCTGTTTTTT; J gene: TRBJ2-2; clone size: .; D gene: TRBD1; V gene: TRBV5-4
CDR3 protein: CATKGVTYEQYF; CDR3 DNA: TGTGCCACCAAGGGGGTTACCTACGAGCAGTACTTC; J gene: TRBJ2-7; clone size: .; D gene: .; V gene: TRBV6-5
CDR3 protein: CASSLSKYEQYF; CDR3 DNA: TGTGCCAGCAGCTTATCAAAATACGAGCAGTACTTC; J gene: TRBJ2-7; clone size: .; D gene: .; V gene: TRBV7-2
CDR3 protein: CASSLDGGSDEQYF; CDR3 DNA: TGTGCCAGCAGCTTAGACGGCGGGAGCGACGAGCAGTACTTC; J gene: TRBJ2-7; clone size: .; D gene: TRBD2; V gene: TRBV7-2
CDR3 protein: CASRQGSNTGELFF; CDR3 DNA: TGTGCCAGCCGACAGGGTTCGAACACCGGGGAGCTGTTTTTT; J gene: TRBJ2-2; clone size: .; D gene: TRBD1; V gene: TRBV6-5
CDR3 protein: CASSPYRQGLYEQYF; CDR3 DNA: TGTGCCAGCAGCCCCTACCGACAGGGATTATACGAGCAGTACTTC; J gene: TRBJ2-7; clone size: .; D gene: TRBD1; V gene: TRBV7-9
CDR3 protein: CASSKTGGRGNTEAFF; CDR3 DNA: TGTGCCAGCAGTAAAACAGGGGGAAGGGGGAACACTGAAGCTTTCTTT; J gene: TRBJ1-1; clone size: .; D gene: TRBD1; V gene: TRBV28
CDR3 protein: CASSLGDREDTIYF; CDR3 DNA: TGTGCCAGCAGCTTAGGGGACAGGGAAGACACCATATATTTT; J gene: TRBJ1-3; clone size: .; D gene: TRBD1; V gene: TRBV7-9
CDR3 protein: CALWTGSGNTIYF; CDR3 DNA: TGTGCCCTCTGGACAGGGTCCGGAAACACCATATATTTT; J gene: TRBJ1-3; clone size: few; D gene: TRBD1; V gene: TRBV10-3
CDR3 protein: CASSSYGQGNYGYTF; CDR3 DNA: TGTGCCAGCAGCTCATATGGACAGGGAAACTATGGCTACACCTTC; J gene: TRBJ1-2; clone size: .; D gene: TRBD1; V gene: TRBV7-2
CDR3 protein: CAIGVGENTEAFF; CDR3 DNA: TGTGCCATCGGGGTGGGGGAGAACACTGAAGCTTTCTTT; J gene: TRBJ1-1; clone size: .; D gene: .; V gene: TRBV10-3
CDR3 protein: CASSLDGGGGYEQYF; CDR3 DNA: TGTGCCAGCAGCTTAGATGGAGGGGGGGGCTACGAGCAGTACTTC; J gene: TRBJ2-7; clone size: .; D gene: .; V gene: TRBV7-2
CDR3 protein: CASSGRWTGQGGYTF; CDR3 DNA: TGCGCCAGCAGCGGGCGATGGACAGGGCAAGGGGGCTACACCTTC; J gene: TRBJ1-2; clone size: once; D gene: TRBD1; V gene: TRBV5-1
CDR3 protein: CARPLVRSYEQYF; CDR3 DNA: TGCGCCAGGCCGTTGGTCCGCTCCTACGAGCAGTACTTC; J gene: TRBJ2-7; clone size: .; D gene: .; V gene: TRBV10-1